The T cell receptor beta chain described here comes from a study of response to subunit inactivated influenza vaccine. Whole-study findings and limits: Authors suggested that a seasonal influenza vaccination recruits few new T cells each time.

TCRdb re-called the RT-PCR reads with MiXCR, one entry per CDR3 protein. In the table there are 500,000 to 650,000 distinct CDR3 sequences, under 9% of which are singletons. Of note for this clonotype: Its antigen is currently unknown.

This TCR was recovered from a man between 50 and 75 years old who received an inactivated influenza vaccine. The sequencing used PBMCs from blood, collected roughly 24 months after vaccination.

The CDR3 here is CAWSVLGQGHGYTF. The CDR3 bases are TGTGCCTGGAGTGTACTTGGACAGGGGCATGGCTACACCTTC. The rearrangement links TRBV30 to TRBJ1-2; 9 bases agree with TRBD1. V was clipped by 0 bases and J by 6 bases; unmatched bases: 5. The CDR3 spans 14 residues. Germline CDR1 is GTSNPN and CDR2 is SVGIG (reference sequence). Using reference TRBV30 and TRBJ1-2 for the parts outside the CDR3, the full variable domain is SQTIHQWPATLVQPVGSPLSLECTVEGTSNPNLYWYRQAAGRGLQLLFYSVGIGQISSEVPQNLSASRPQDRQFILSSKKLLLSDSGFYLCAWSVLGQGHGYTFGSGTRLTVV.